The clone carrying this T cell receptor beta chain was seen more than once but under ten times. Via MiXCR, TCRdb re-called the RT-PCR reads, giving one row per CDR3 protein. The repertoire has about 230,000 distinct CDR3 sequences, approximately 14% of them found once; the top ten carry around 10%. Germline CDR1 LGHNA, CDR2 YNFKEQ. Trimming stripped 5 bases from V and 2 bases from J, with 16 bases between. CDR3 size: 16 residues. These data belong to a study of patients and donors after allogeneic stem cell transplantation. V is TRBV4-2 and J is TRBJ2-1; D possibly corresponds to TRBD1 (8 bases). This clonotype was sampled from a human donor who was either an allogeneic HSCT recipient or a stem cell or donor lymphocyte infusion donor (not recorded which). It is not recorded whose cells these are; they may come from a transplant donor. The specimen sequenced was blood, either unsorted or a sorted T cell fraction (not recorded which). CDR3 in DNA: TGTGCCAGCAGCTTCGGACAGGGAGGGACCTACAATGAGCAGTTCTTC. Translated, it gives CASSFGQGGTYNEQFF.